The sequence of this TCR beta chain was determined in a study of shared clonotypes between healthy human individuals (dated by TCRdb to the early 2020s). A note on the overall study: The cohort included a few men and a couple of women between 18 and 49 years of age. For each donor, CD4 naive and CD4 memory were each given three plates, CD8 naive was given two plates, and CD8 memory was given one plate. To estimate repertoire size and how much clonotype sharing occurs between individuals, the study deeply sequenced the blood TCR repertoires of several healthy adults. To increase sequencing depth and limit assay-specific biases, different laboratories used diverse techniques to prepare libraries and sequence TCR repertoires. Per donor, leukapheresis produced somewhere between about 0.8 and 9 billion PBMCs.

The investigation overall reported the following: The genetic and exposure-history diversity represented was limited by the small number of donors. Roughly 5.2% of naive CD4, roughly 3.5% of naive CD8, 2.3% of memory CD4, and roughly 0.4% of memory CD8 clonotypes were shared across a handful of donors. Larger estimated clonotype richness was generally found for naive subsets than for memory subsets. Pairwise subsampling indicated that sequencing depth was expected to affect the degree of clonotype sharing among donors. Higher generation probabilities were observed for clonotypes shared by all four sorted-subset donors than for non-shared clonotypes. Incomplete sequencing was indicated by rarefaction of sorted-subset datasets, despite the large sequencing depth. Only blood was sampled, and tissue TCR repertoires likely differ from those in blood.

TCR CDR3 regions were amplified from genomic DNA by multiplex PCR using the deep immunoSEQ assay. Extracted genomic DNA from each cell subset was spread evenly across all wells of several immunoSEQ 96-well plates, with each plate serving as a replicate. For sorted subsets, roughly 200 ng of genomic DNA, equivalent to tens of thousands of T cell genomes, went into each replicate PCR. Purified libraries were measured with a Qubit 3.0 fluorometer, size-checked on a Bioanalyzer 2100, and measured again with the KAPA Library Quantification kit. Every immunoSEQ 96-well plate was sequenced on a dedicated single-read 150-cycle Illumina NextSeq 550 flow cell. On the authors' methods: Because only junctional sequences without quality scores were contained in the immunoSEQ output, filtering matching that applied to full-length reads could not be performed. To assign V/J genes and CDR3, sequences were annotated using PyIR, a Python wrapper for IgBLAST v1.9, with IMGT germline references. Reads with weak V/J assignments (E-value above 1e-6), missing CDR3, stop codons, out-of-frame junctions, or ambiguous translated residues were removed. V3J clonotypes were defined by identical inferred V gene, J gene, and CDR3 amino acid sequence. Percentage overlap between repertoires was computed as shared unique clonotypes divided by the size of the smaller repertoire. RTK rarefaction, the Chao1 estimator, and Recon v2.1 estimates of unobserved clonotypes were used to assess repertoire richness. For all TCRbeta clonotypes obtained by the gDNA method from a few donors, generation probabilities were computed with OLGA. Imported from immuneACCESS, the table was reduced by TCRdb to in-frame sequences with V and J called. These copies leave out some clones; in studies compared against another copy, an unresolved V gene accounts for under half, and the cause of the remainder is not known. The D gene and trimming were derived from the DNA, and the V and J assignments and clone size from that table. The sample table contains about 1.9 million clones; only one count was recorded for about 94% of them. More than 1.5% of the sample comes from the top ten.

V loses 5 bases, J loses 4 bases, and the germline ends lie 9 bases apart. The CDR3 goes from the cysteine to the phenylalanine over 12 residues. The CDR3 DNA has 36 bases and is translated from base 1. Sequences SEHNR (CDR1) and FQNEAQ (CDR2) are obtained from the germline V gene (reference sequence). For the CD8 naive samples, CD45RO-negative cells were positively selected for CCR7, yielding a CD45RA+CCR7+ population from which TemRA cells were excluded. The donors were healthy, HIV-negative adults who had no recently reported acute infections or vaccinations. Only Caucasian adults living in Nashville, Tennessee, USA were represented among the donors. Blood was collected by leukapheresis, and PBMCs were isolated by Ficoll-Histopaque density gradient centrifugation and then cryopreserved in liquid nitrogen vapor phase. Analytical flow cytometry was used to check the purity and quantity of every magnetically sorted T cell population. Genomic DNA was isolated from every sorted fraction and measured by UV absorbance on a Nanodrop 2000c.

About this clone: No antigen is known for it. Base-call qualities are not available, and no considerably larger clone is one nucleotide away.

The chain was built from TRBV7-9 and TRBJ2-7, with the D segment identity uncertain. The receptor comes from a man between 18 and 35 years old in good health. Some clones in this sample may be carry-over from other donors' samples. The sequenced material came from naive CD8+ T cells from PBMCs. Interpreted using the paper, the cell subset or site label stands for: CD45RA+CCR7+. The CDR3 amino acid sequence is: CASSPYKYEQYF. The DNA sequence is given as TGTGCCAGCAGCCCGTACAAATACGAGCAGTACTTC.